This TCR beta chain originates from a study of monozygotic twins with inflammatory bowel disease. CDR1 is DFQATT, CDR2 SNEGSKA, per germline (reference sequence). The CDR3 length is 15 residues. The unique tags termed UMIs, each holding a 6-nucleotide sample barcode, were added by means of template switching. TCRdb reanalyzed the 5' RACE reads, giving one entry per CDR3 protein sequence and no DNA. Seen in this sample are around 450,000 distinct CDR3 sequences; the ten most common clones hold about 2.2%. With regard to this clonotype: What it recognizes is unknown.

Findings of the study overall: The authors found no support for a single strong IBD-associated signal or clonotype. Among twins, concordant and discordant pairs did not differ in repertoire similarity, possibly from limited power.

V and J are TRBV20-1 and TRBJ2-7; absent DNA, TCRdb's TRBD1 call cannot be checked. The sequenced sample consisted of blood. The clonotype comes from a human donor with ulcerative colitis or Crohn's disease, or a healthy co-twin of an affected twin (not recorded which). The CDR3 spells CSPPLGGFRWDEQYF.